The 8 T cell receptor beta chains below all came from one sample that was sequenced in a study of shared clonotypes between healthy human individuals. Sequencing was performed with immunoSEQ multiplex PCR; in TCRdb, only in-frame clones are kept and a portion is missing. The table shows about 1 million clones, with 65% to 75% occurring only once. Sequenced: memory CD4+ T cells sorted from blood. Subset indicated: CD45RA-negative fraction. These receptors were obtained from a man between 18 and 35 years old in good health.

The chain couples TRBV5-4 to TRBJ1-3, with a possible D match to TRBD1 (5 bases). Trimming took off 3 bases at V and 4 bases at J, with 11 bases between the two ends. Germline CDR1 is SGHNT and CDR2 is YYREEE (reference sequence). The CDR3 totals 14 residues. The CDR3 DNA sequence: TGTGCCAGCAGCTGGGCAGGGTTGGGAAACACCATATATTTT. Protein product: CASSWAGLGNTIYF.

This clone appeared many times. The J gene is TRBJ1-6, the V gene TRBV28; D not resolved. The germline V and J ends were trimmed by 6 bases and 10 bases, with 16 bases remaining between them. CDR1 and CDR2 from the germline V gene are MDHEN and SYDVKM. The CDR3 is 14 residues long. CDR3 in DNA: TGTGCCAGCAGAAGCGGTGCACCGGGATCACCCCTCCACTTT. Translation gives CASRSGAPGSPLHF. Full variable domain (missing parts from reference TRBV28 and TRBJ1-6): DVKVTQSSRYLVKRTGEKVFLECVQDMDHENMFWYRQDPGLGLRLIYFSYDVKMKEKGDIPEGYSVSREKKERFSLILESASTNQTSMYLCASRSGAPGSPLHFGNGTRLTVT.

This clone was found once. The chain couples TRBV6-1 to TRBJ2-3, with D possibly matching TRBD2 (6 bases). The CDR3 runs 13 residues. Trimming took 8 bases from V and 2 from J, leaving 11 bases between them. Germline V gene lookup returns CDR1 MNHNS and CDR2 SASEGT. CDR3 in DNA: TGTGCCAGCGGGGCGGGGACCACAGATACGCAGTATTTT. Protein: CASGAGTTDTQYF.

The chain carries TRBV10-3 and TRBJ2-1; D uncertain. The V and J ends lost 6 bases and 4 bases respectively, with 4 bases between them. CDR3 length: 11 residues. CDR1 ENHRY and CDR2 SYGVKD come from the germline V gene. The DNA of the CDR3 is TGTGCCATCAGCGAATACAATGAGCAGTTCTTC. It translates to CAISEYNEQFF.

CDR3 nucleotides: TGCGCCAGCAGCTTAGGGGGACAGACTTCTGGGGCCAACGTCCTGACTTTC. Protein product: CASSLGGQTSGANVLTF. This chain links TRBV5-1 with TRBJ2-6, with 7 bases lining up with TRBD1. The length of the CDR3 is 17 residues. Germline values: CDR1 SGHRS, CDR2 YFSETQ. The trim removed 2 bases at V and 1 base at J, leaving 6 bases unmatched. Full variable domain (rest looked up from reference TRBV5-1 and TRBJ2-6): KAGVTQTPRYLIKTRGQQVTLSCSPISGHRSVSWYQQTPGQGLQFLFEYFSETQRNKGNFPGRFSGRQFSNSRSEMNVSTLELGDSALYLCASSLGGQTSGANVLTFGAGSRLTVL.

This chain uses TRBV9 with TRBJ2-3; weak D call: TRBD2 (6 bases). The germline CDR1 and CDR2 sequences are SGDLS and YYNGEE. The CDR3 consists of 13 residues. Trimming removed 7 bases at V and 2 bases at J, with 11 bases between. CDR3 region: CASAGSPTDTQYF. The CDR3, as DNA: TGTGCCAGCGCGGGGAGCCCCACAGATACGCAGTATTTT.

The V gene is TRBV9, the J gene TRBJ1-5; 7 nucleotides agree with TRBD1. V lost 5 bases, J lost 5 bases, and 28 bases stayed unmatched. The CDR3 loop spans 21 amino acids. Germline CDR1 is SGDLS and CDR2 is YYNGEE. CDR3 in DNA: TGTGCCAGCAGACCGACGAGAAGACAATCCCAGGGGGAGCCCCCCCATCAGCCCCAGCATTTT. Translated, it gives CASRPTRRQSQGEPPHQPQHF.

The gene calls are TRBV11-2 and TRBJ2-5; D remains unclear. The CDR3 runs 16 residues. Trimming removed 2 bases from V and 0 bases from J, with 13 bases in between. Germline CDR1 and CDR2: SGHAT and FQNNGV. The CDR3 DNA reads as TGTGCCAGCAGCTTATTAGTGCTACAGCACCAAGAGACCCAGTACTTC. This translates into CASSLLVLQHQETQYF.